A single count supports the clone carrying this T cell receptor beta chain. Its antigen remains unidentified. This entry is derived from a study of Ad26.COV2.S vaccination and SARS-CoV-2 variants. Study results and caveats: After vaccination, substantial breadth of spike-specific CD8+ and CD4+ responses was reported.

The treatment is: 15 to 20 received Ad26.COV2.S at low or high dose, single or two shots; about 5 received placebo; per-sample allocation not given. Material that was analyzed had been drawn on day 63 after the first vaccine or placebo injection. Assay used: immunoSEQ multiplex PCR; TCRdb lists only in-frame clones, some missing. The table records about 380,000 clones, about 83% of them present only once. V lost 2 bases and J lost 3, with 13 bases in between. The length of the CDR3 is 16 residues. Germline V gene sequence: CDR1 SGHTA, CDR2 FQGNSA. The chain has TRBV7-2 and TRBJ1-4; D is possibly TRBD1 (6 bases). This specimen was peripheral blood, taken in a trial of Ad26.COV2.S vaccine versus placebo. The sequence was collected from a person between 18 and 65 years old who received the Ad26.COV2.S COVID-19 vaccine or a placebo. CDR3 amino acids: CASSLLSGASNEKLFF. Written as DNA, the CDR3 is TGTGCCAGCAGCTTATTATCAGGGGCCTCTAATGAAAAACTGTTTTTT.